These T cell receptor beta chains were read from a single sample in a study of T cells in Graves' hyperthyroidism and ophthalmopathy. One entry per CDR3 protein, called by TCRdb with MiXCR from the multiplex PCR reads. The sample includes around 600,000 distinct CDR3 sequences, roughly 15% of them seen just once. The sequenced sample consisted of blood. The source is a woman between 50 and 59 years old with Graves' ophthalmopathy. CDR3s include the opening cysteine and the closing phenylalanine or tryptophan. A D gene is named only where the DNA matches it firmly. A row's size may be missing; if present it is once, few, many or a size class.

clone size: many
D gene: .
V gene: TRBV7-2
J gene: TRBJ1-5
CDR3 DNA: TGTGCCAGCAGCTTAGTTGGGGGGGCCGCCAATCAGCCCCAGCATTTT
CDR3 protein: CASSLVGGAANQPQHF

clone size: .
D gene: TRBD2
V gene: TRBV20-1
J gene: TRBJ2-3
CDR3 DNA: TGCAGTGCTTGGCCTAGCGGGAGAACAGATACGCAGTATTTT
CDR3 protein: CSAWPSGRTDTQYF

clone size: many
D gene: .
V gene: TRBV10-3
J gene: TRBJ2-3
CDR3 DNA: TGTGCCATCAGTGAGTCGGTGCGGGAAATAGATACGCAGTATTTT
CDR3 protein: CAISESVREIDTQYF

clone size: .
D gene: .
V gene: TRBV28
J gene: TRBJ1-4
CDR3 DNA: TGTGCCATTACGGACAGATATAATGAAAAACTGTTTTTT
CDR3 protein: CAITDRYNEKLFF

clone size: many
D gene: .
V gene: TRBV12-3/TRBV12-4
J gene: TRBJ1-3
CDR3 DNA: TGTGCCAGCAGTTCGGACAGAGACTCTGGAAACACCATATATTTT
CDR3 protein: CASSSDRDSGNTIYF

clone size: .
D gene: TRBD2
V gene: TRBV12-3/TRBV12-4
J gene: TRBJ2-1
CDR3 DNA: TGTGCCAGCATGCATGGGTTGGGGGGGGAGGGCCTTGAGCAGTTCTTC
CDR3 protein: CASMHGLGGEGLEQFF

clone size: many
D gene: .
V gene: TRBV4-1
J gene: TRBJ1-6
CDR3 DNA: TGCGCCAGCAGCCAAGAGTGGCGGAATAATTCACCCCTCCACTTT
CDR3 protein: CASSQEWRNNSPLHF

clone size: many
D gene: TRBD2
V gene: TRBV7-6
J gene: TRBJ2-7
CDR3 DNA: TGTGCCAGCAGCTTATTGGCGGGGGGGTCCTCCTACGAGCAGTACTTC
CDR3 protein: CASSLLAGGSSYEQYF

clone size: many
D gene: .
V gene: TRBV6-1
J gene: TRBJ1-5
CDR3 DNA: TGTGCCAGCAGTGACTTTAGGGGTAGTAGCAATCAGCCCCAGCATTTT
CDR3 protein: CASSDFRGSSNQPQHF

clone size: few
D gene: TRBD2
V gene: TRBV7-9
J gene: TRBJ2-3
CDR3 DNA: TGTGCCAGCAGCTTCACTAGCGGGAGAAGCACAGATACGCAGTATTTT
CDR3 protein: CASSFTSGRSTDTQYF

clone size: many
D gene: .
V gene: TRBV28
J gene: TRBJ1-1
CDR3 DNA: TGTGCCAGCAGTTCGCATACAGAGAACACTGAAGCTTTCTTT
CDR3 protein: CASSSHTENTEAFF

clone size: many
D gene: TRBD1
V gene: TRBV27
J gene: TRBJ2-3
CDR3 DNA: TGTGCCAGCAGTTTATCAGGGGGCTACCTCACAGATACGCAGTATTTT
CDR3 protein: CASSLSGGYLTDTQYF

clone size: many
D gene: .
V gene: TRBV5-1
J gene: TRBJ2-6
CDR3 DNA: TGCGCCAGCAGCTTGGAGGTGGGGATGGGGGCCAACGTCCTGACTTTC
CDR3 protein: CASSLEVGMGANVLTF

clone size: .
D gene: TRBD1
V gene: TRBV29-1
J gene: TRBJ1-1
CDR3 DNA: TGCAGCGGAACCGGGACAGGGGGAAAGTGGGCTGAAGCTTTCTTT
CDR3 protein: CSGTGTGGKWAEAFF

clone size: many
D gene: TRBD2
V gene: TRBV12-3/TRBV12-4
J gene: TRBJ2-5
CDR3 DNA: TGTGCCAGCAGTTCTGGGGGGGTATCGGAGACCCAGTACTTC
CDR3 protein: CASSSGGVSETQYF

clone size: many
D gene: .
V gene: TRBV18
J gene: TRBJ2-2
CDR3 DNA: TGTGCCAGCTCACCGGACAGGAACACCGGGGAGCTGTTTTTT
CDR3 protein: CASSPDRNTGELFF

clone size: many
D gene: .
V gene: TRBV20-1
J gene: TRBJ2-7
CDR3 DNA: TGCAGTGCTAGAGACGGAGGGGGCATATACGAGCAGTACTTC
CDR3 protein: CSARDGGGIYEQYF

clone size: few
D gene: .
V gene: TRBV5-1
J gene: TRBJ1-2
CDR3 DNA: TGTGCCAGCAGCTTGGATGTTCCGGCTCTCAACTATGGCTACACCTTC
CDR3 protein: CASSLDVPALNYGYTF

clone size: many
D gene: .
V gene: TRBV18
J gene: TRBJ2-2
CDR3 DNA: TGTGCCAGCTCACCACAGACAGACGGGGAGCTGTTTTTT
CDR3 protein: CASSPQTDGELFF

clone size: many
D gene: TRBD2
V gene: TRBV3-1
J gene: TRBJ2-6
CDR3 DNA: TGTGCCAGCAGCCGGGGACTAGCGGGAACTGGGGCCAACGTCCTGACTTTC
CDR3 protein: CASSRGLAGTGANVLTF

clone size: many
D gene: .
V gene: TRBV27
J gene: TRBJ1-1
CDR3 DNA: TGTGCCAGCAGCCTAAATAGGGGGACTGAAGCTTTCTTT
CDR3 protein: CASSLNRGTEAFF

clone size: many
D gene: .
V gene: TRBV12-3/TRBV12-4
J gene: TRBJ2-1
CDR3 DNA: TGTGCCAGCACCTCGGTTACTGGGAGGTACAATGAGCAGTTCTTC
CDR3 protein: CASTSVTGRYNEQFF

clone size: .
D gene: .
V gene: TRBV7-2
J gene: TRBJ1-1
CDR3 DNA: TGTGCCAGCAGCCGGGATTTTTGGAGTCGGGGAAAGAACACTGAAGCTTTCTTT
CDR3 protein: CASSRDFWSRGKNTEAFF

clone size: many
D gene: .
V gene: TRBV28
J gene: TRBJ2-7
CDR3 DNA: TGTGCCAGCAGTTTGCCCCAGGGGAGGACCTACGAGCAGTACTTC
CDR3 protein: CASSLPQGRTYEQYF

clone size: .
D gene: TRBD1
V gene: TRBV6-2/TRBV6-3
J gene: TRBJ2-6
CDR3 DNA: TGTGCCAGCATTGGGGACAGCTCCATCTGGGGGGCCAACGTCCTGACTTTC
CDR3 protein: CASIGDSSIWGANVLTF

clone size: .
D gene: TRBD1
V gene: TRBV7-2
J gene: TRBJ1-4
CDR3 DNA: TGTGCCAGCAGGGGAACAGGGGTCGGTGCGGGAAAACTGTTTTTT
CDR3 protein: CASRGTGVGAGKLFF

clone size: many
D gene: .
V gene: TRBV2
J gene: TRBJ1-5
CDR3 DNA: TGTGCCAGCAGTGTCACTCGATTCAATCAGCCCCAGCATTTT
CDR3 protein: CASSVTRFNQPQHF

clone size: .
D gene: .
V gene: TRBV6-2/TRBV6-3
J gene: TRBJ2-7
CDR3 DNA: TGTGCCAGCAGTAAACGACCTAGTGTACCTACTTACTACGAGCAGTACTTC
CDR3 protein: CASSKRPSVPTYYEQYF

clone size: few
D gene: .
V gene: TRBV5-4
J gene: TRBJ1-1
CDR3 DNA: TGTGCCAGCAGCTCGAGATCCGAGGGCACTGAAGCTTTCTTT
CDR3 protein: CASSSRSEGTEAFF

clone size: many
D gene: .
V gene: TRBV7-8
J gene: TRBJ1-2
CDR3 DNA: TGTGCCAGCAGCTTAGCGGGGGTACAGAGGGTTGACTATGGCTACACCTTC
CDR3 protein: CASSLAGVQRVDYGYTF

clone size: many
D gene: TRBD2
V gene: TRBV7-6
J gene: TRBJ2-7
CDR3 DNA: TGTGCCAGCAGCTTAGCGCGAGCGGGAGGGCCTTTTCGTAACGAGCAGTACTTC
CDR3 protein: CASSLARAGGPFRNEQYF

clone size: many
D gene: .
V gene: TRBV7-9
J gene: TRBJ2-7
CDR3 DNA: TGTGCCAGCAGCTTAGCCAGGGCAATCCAATACGAGCAGTACTTC
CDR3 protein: CASSLARAIQYEQYF

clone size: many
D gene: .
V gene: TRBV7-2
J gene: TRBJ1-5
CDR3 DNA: TGTGCCAGCAGCCGAACGGGGACCTACAATCAGCCCCAGCATTTT
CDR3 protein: CASSRTGTYNQPQHF